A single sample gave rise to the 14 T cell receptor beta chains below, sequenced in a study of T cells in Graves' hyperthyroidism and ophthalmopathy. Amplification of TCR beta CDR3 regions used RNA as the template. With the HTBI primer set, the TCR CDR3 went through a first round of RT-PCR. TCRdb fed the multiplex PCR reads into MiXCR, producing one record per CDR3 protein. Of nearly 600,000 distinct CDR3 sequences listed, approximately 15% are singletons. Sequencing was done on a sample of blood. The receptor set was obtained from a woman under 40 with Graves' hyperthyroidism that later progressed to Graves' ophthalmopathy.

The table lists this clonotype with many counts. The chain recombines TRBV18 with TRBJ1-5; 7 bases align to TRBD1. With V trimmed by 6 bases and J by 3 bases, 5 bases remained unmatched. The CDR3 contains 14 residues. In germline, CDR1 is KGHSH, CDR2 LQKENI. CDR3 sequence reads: CASSPGTANQPQHF. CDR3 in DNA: TGTGCCAGCTCTCCTGGGACAGCCAATCAGCCCCAGCATTTT.

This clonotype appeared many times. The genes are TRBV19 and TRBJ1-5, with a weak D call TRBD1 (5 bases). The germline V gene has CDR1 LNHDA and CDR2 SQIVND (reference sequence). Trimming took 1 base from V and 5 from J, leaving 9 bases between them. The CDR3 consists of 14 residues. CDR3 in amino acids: CASSIAGTDQPQHF. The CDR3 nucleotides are TGTGCCAGTAGTATAGCGGGGACTGATCAGCCCCAGCATTTT.

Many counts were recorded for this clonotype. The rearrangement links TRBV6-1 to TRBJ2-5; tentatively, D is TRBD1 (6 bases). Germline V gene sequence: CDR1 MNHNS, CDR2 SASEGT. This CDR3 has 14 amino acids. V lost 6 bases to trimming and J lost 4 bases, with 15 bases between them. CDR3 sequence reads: CASRTLWGRETQYF. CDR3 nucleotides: TGTGCCAGCAGGACCCTATGGGGGCGAGAGACCCAGTACTTC.

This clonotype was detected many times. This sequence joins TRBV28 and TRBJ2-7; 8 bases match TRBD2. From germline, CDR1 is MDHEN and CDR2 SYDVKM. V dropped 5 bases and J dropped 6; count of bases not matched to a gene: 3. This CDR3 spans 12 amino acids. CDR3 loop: CASSLLAGEQYF. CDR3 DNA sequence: TGTGCCAGCAGTCTGCTAGCGGGCGAGCAGTACTTC.

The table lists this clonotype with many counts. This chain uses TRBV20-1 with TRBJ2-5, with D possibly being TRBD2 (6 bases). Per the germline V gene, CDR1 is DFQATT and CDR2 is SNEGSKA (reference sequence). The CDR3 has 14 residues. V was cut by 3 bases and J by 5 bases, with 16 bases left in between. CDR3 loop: CSASIALEGETQYF. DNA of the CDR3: TGCAGTGCTAGTATAGCTTTGGAGGGGGAGACCCAGTACTTC.

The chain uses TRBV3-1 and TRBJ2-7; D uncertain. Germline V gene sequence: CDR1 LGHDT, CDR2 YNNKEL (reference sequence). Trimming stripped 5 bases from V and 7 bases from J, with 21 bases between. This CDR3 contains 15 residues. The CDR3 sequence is CASSTIVGSLGEQYF. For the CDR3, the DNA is TGTGCCAGCAGCACTATCGTGGGGTCCCTCGGGGAGCAGTACTTC.

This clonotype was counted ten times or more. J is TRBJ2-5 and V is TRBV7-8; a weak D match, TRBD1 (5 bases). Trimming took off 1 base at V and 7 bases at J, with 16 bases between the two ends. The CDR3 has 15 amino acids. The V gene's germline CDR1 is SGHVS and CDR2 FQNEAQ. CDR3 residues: CASSLEPQGPRTQYF. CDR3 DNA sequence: TGTGCCAGCAGCTTAGAACCTCAGGGTCCCCGGACCCAGTACTTC.

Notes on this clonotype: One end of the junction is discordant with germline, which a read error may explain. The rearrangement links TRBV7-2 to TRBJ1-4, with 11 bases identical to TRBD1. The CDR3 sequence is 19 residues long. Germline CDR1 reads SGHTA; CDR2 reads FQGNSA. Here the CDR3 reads CASSQGAGQGGPRNEKLFF. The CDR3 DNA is TGCGCCAGCAGCCAAGGGGCGGGACAGGGGGGTCCGAGGAATGAAAAACTGTTTTTT.

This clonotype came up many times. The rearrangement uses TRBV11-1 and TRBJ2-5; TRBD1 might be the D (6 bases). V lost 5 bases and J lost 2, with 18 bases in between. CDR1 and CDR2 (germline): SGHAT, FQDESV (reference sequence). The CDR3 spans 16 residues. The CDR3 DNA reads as TGTGCCAGCAGCCACAACCCCGGGACACTACAAGAGACCCAGTACTTC. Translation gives CASSHNPGTLQETQYF. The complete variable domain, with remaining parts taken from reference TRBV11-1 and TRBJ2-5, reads EAEVAQSPRYKITEKSQAVAFWCDPISGHATLYWYRQILGQGPELLVQFQDESVVDDSQLPKDRFSAERLKGVDSTLKIQPAELGDSAMYLCASSHNPGTLQETQYFGPGTRLLVL.

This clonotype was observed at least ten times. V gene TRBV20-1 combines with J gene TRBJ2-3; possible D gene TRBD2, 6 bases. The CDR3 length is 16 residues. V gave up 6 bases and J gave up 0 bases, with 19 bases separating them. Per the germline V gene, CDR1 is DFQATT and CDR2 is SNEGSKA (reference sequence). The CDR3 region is CSAPLATGSSTDTQYF. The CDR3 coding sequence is TGCAGTGCCCCCCTAGCGACCGGATCTAGCACAGATACGCAGTATTTT.

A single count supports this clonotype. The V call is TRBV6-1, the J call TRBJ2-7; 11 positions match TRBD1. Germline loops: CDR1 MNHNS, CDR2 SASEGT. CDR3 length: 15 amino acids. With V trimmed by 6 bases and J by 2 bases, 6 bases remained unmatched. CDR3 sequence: CASRPGTGGTYEQYF. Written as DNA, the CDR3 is TGTGCCAGCAGACCCGGGACAGGGGGAACCTACGAGCAGTACTTC.

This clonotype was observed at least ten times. The CDR3 DNA reads TGTGCCAGCAGCTTAAGCCCGTCCAGCCCCTACAATGAGCAGTTCTTC. Its protein product is CASSLSPSSPYNEQFF. The chain couples TRBV7-3 to TRBJ2-1; D gene unclear. Trimming stripped 1 base from V and 2 bases from J, with 12 bases between. Germline V lookup: CDR1 SGHTA, CDR2 FQGTGA. The CDR3 runs 16 residues.

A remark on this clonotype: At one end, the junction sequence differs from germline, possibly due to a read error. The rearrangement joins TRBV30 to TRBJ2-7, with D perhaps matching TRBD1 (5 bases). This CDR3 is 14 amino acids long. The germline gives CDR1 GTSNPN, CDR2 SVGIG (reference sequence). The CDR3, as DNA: TGTGCCTGCAGTGTAAAGTTCAGGGCCCACGAGCACTACTTC. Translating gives CACSVKFRAHEHYF.

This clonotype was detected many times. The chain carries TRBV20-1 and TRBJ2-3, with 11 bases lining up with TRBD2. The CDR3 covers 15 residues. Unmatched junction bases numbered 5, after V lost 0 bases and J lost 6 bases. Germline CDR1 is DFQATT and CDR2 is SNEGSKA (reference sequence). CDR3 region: CSAREGTSGIDTQYF. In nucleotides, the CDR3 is TGCAGTGCTAGAGAGGGGACTAGCGGTATTGATACGCAGTATTTT.